The sequence of this T cell receptor beta chain was determined in a study of shared T cell receptors in the human thymus. V shed 4 bases and J 0 bases; nucleotides not matched to a gene: 6. The CDR3 contains 17 residues. Germline CDR1 is ENHRY and CDR2 is SYGVKD. TCRdb's copy holds only in-frame clones and misses some; the assay was immunoSEQ multiplex PCR. Of around 340,000 clones in the sample, 95% are singletons; the top ten hold approximately 0.018%. J is TRBJ1-1 and V is TRBV10-3, with 12 bases fitting TRBD1. This clonotype was obtained from a human donor. Material for sequencing was thymocytes. CDR3 bases: TGTGCCATCAGTGCTGGGGACAGGGGGCTCTTGAACACTGAAGCTTTCTTT. It translates to CAISAGDRGLLNTEAFF.